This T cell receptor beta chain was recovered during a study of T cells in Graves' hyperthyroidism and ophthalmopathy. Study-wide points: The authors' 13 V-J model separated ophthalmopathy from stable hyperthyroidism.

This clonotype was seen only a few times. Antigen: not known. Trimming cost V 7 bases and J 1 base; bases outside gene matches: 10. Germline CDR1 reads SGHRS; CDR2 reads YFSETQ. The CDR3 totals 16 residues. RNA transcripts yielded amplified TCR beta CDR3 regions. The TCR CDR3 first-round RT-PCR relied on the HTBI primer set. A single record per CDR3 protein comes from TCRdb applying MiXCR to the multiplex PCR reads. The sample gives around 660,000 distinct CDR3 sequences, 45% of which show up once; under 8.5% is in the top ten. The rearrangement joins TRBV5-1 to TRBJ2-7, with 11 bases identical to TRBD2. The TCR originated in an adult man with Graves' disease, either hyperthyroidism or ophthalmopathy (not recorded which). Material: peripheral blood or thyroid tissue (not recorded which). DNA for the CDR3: TGCGCCAGCGGCGTTGGGACTAGCGGCGTATCCTACGAGCAGTACTTC. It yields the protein CASGVGTSGVSYEQYF.